These 4 T cell receptor beta chains came from one sample sequenced in a study of vaccination and CD4 T cells after COVID-19. This sample's time point: late sampling 161 to 241 days after vaccination in a few convalescent patients. TCRdb re-called the PCR reads with MiXCR, one entry per CDR3 protein. The sample has 25,000 to 30,000 distinct CDR3 sequences; approximately 51% are singletons. The sample consisted of CD4+ T cells from blood, taken about 7 months after SARS-CoV-2 vaccination. These TCRs come from a human donor who had recovered from COVID-19.

The V call is TRBV24-1, the J call TRBJ2-1, with no clear D. Per the germline V gene, CDR1 is KGHDR and CDR2 is SFDVKD. V lost 0 bases and J 6 bases, leaving 8 bases between the germline ends. The CDR3 extends over 14 amino acids. CDR3 in amino acids: CATSDLDSGNEQFF. CDR3 in DNA: TGTGCCACCAGTGATTTGGATTCCGGCAATGAGCAGTTCTTC.

This clonotype showed up just a few times. The V and J genes are TRBV19 and TRBJ2-3; D is ambiguous. The germline V gene has CDR1 LNHDA and CDR2 SQIVND (reference sequence). This CDR3 contains 14 residues. Trimming shortened V by 7 bases and J by 2 bases, and 13 bases separated the two germline ends. The CDR3 reads CASTPRTTTDTQYF. CDR3 DNA: TGTGCCAGTACCCCCAGAACAACCACAGATACGCAGTATTTT.

V usage is TRBV24-1 and J usage is TRBJ2-2; D possibly corresponds to TRBD1 (5 bases). The CDR3 has 15 residues. V was clipped by 5 bases and J by 2 bases, with 11 bases between them. Germline values: CDR1 KGHDR, CDR2 SFDVKD. Here the CDR3 reads CATSVGHANTGELFF. As DNA, the CDR3 is TGTGCCACCAGTGTGGGGCATGCAAACACCGGGGAGCTGTTTTTT.

This chain uses TRBV28 with TRBJ1-5; 7 bases are a match to TRBD1. The CDR3 contains 13 residues. V gave up 5 bases and J gave up 4 bases; unmatched junction bases: 2. The V gene's germline CDR1 is MDHEN and CDR2 SYDVKM. The CDR3, as DNA: TGTGCCAGCAGTCCACAGGGGAATCAGCCCCAGCATTTT. Translation gives CASSPQGNQPQHF.